This T cell receptor (beta chain) was sequenced in a study of neurological immune-mediated disorders. MiXCR was run by TCRdb on the 5' RACE reads, yielding one entry per CDR3 protein. The sample lists 25,000 to 30,000 distinct CDR3 sequences; roughly 23% were seen once. Sequenced: CD4+ T cells from blood. This TCR was sampled from a man in his forties or fifties with HTLV-1-associated myelopathy (HAM/TSP).

The CDR3 region is CSAFMSTEAFF. The CDR3 DNA reads as TGCAGCGCCTTTATGAGCACTGAAGCTTTCTTT. The chain has TRBV29-1 and TRBJ1-1; no clear D. The CDR3 loop spans 11 amino acids. Germline CDR1 and CDR2: SQVTM and ANQGSEA. The V end was cut by 7 bases, the J end by 4 bases, with 10 bases between.